This is a list of T cell receptor beta chains from one sample in a study of T-cell memory formation after mild COVID-19. TCRdb reprocessed the 5' RACE reads with MiXCR, giving one entry per CDR3 protein. The sample gives some 600,000 distinct CDR3 sequences, roughly 17% of which show up once; about 8.1% is in the top ten. Sequencing was done on a sample of PBMCs or a T cell subset sorted from them (not recorded which). Receptors were obtained from an adult woman who had mild COVID-19 (a few samples of this study predate the infection). Cell type and time point are not known. CDR3s include the opening cysteine and the closing phenylalanine or tryptophan. Each record gives: D gene, J gene, clone size, V gene, CDR3 DNA, CDR3 protein. The D gene is left open where the match is weak. Size tells how often a clone was seen (once, few, many) or the class of an expanded clone, and some rows leave it out.

d_call: .
j_call: TRBJ1-5
clone_size: few
v_call: TRBV24-1
cdr3_nt: TGTGCCACCAGTACGTCACCGGGAACTTGGCAGCCCCAGCATTTT
cdr3_aa: CATSTSPGTWQPQHF

d_call: .
j_call: TRBJ2-2
clone_size: few
v_call: TRBV4-1
cdr3_nt: TGCGCCAGCAGCCCGCCGGATGGGGAGAACACCGGGGAGCTGTTTTTT
cdr3_aa: CASSPPDGENTGELFF

d_call: TRBD1
j_call: TRBJ1-5
clone_size: many
v_call: TRBV6-2/TRBV6-3
cdr3_nt: TGTGCCAGCAGTTACGACCCATACAGGGGCGATTATCAGCCCCAGCATTTT
cdr3_aa: CASSYDPYRGDYQPQHF

d_call: .
j_call: TRBJ1-1
clone_size: .
v_call: TRBV29-1
cdr3_nt: TGCAGCGTTGCCGGCCCAAGGGGCGACACTGAAGCTTTCTTT
cdr3_aa: CSVAGPRGDTEAFF

d_call: TRBD2
j_call: TRBJ2-7
clone_size: .
v_call: TRBV7-6
cdr3_nt: TGTGCCAGCAGCTTAAGGGCCGCGACTAGCGGGAGGGAAAGCTCCTACGAGCAGTACTTC
cdr3_aa: CASSLRAATSGRESSYEQYF

d_call: .
j_call: TRBJ2-3
clone_size: many
v_call: TRBV12-3/TRBV12-4
cdr3_nt: TGTGCCAGCAGTTTACGCGGGGTCCCCACAGATACGCAGTATTTT
cdr3_aa: CASSLRGVPTDTQYF

d_call: TRBD1
j_call: TRBJ1-1
clone_size: .
v_call: TRBV11-2
cdr3_nt: TGTGCCAGCAGCTTATGGGACAGCGTGAACACTGAAGCTTTCTTT
cdr3_aa: CASSLWDSVNTEAFF

d_call: TRBD2
j_call: TRBJ2-1
clone_size: .
v_call: TRBV18
cdr3_nt: TGTGCCAGCTCACCACTTAGGACTAGCCGGTCCTACAATGAGCAGTTCTTC
cdr3_aa: CASSPLRTSRSYNEQFF

d_call: TRBD1
j_call: TRBJ1-2
clone_size: few
v_call: TRBV9
cdr3_nt: TGTGCCAGCAGCCCTCACGGACAGGGCAACTATGGCTACACCTTC
cdr3_aa: CASSPHGQGNYGYTF

d_call: .
j_call: TRBJ2-3
clone_size: few
v_call: TRBV2
cdr3_nt: TGTGCCAGCAGTGAAGAGGAGGGGGAAGCAGATACGCAGTATTTT
cdr3_aa: CASSEEEGEADTQYF

d_call: .
j_call: TRBJ1-1
clone_size: .
v_call: TRBV7-8
cdr3_nt: TGTGCCAGCAGCCCCAGACACTTTCCGGAAGCTTTCTTT
cdr3_aa: CASSPRHFPEAFF

d_call: .
j_call: TRBJ2-1
clone_size: few
v_call: TRBV5-1
cdr3_nt: TGCGCCAGCAGCTTGGTAGCGGAGCAGTTCTTC
cdr3_aa: CASSLVAEQFF

d_call: .
j_call: TRBJ2-7
clone_size: .
v_call: TRBV30
cdr3_nt: TGTGCCTGGACCACCTCGCCACTATTGTACGAGCAGTACTTC
cdr3_aa: CAWTTSPLLYEQYF

d_call: TRBD2
j_call: TRBJ2-3
clone_size: .
v_call: TRBV4-1
cdr3_nt: TGCGCCAGCAGCCAAGATCCGCGGGGGGGCACAGATACGCAGTATTTT
cdr3_aa: CASSQDPRGGTDTQYF

d_call: .
j_call: TRBJ1-2
clone_size: few
v_call: TRBV25-1
cdr3_nt: TGTGCCAGCAGTTCCGTTCGGGGGGCAAGTGGCTACACCTTC
cdr3_aa: CASSSVRGASGYTF

d_call: .
j_call: TRBJ1-2
clone_size: few
v_call: TRBV12-3/TRBV12-4
cdr3_nt: TGTGCCAGCAGTTTAGGACTTTATGGCTACACCTTC
cdr3_aa: CASSLGLYGYTF

d_call: .
j_call: TRBJ1-1
clone_size: .
v_call: TRBV29-1
cdr3_nt: TGCAGCGTTGAAAGGCGAATAGAAGCTTTCTTT
cdr3_aa: CSVERRIEAFF

d_call: TRBD1
j_call: TRBJ1-5
clone_size: .
v_call: TRBV6-2/TRBV6-3
cdr3_nt: TGTGCCAGCAGACCGACAGGGGGTAGTCAGCCCCAGCATTTT
cdr3_aa: CASRPTGGSQPQHF

d_call: TRBD2
j_call: TRBJ2-2
clone_size: few
v_call: TRBV7-9
cdr3_nt: TGTGCCAGCAGCACCCGAGAGCGGGGTAACACCGGGGAGCTGTTTTTT
cdr3_aa: CASSTRERGNTGELFF

d_call: .
j_call: TRBJ2-5
clone_size: few
v_call: TRBV20-1
cdr3_nt: TGCAGTGCTAGAGAACGAGGGGGTCGAGAGACCCAGTACTTC
cdr3_aa: CSARERGGRETQYF

d_call: TRBD2
j_call: TRBJ2-7
clone_size: many
v_call: TRBV29-1
cdr3_nt: TGCAGCGTTGGGCTAGCGGGATCGACCTACGAGCAGTACTTC
cdr3_aa: CSVGLAGSTYEQYF

d_call: TRBD2
j_call: TRBJ2-1
clone_size: few
v_call: TRBV7-8
cdr3_nt: TGTGCCAGCAGCTCGCGACTAGCGGGAGCTAGGAATGAGCAGTTCTTC
cdr3_aa: CASSSRLAGARNEQFF

d_call: TRBD1
j_call: TRBJ1-1
clone_size: .
v_call: TRBV6-5
cdr3_nt: TGTGCCAGCAGTTACCCGGGGACAGTTGAAGCTTTCTTT
cdr3_aa: CASSYPGTVEAFF

d_call: TRBD1
j_call: TRBJ1-5
clone_size: .
v_call: TRBV30
cdr3_nt: TGTGCCTGGAGCCCAACAGGCAGGGGGTATCAGCCCCAGCATTTT
cdr3_aa: CAWSPTGRGYQPQHF

d_call: .
j_call: TRBJ2-3
clone_size: .
v_call: TRBV5-4
cdr3_nt: TGTGCCAGCAGCATCGACAGGTTCACAGATACGCAGTATTTT
cdr3_aa: CASSIDRFTDTQYF

d_call: .
j_call: TRBJ1-2
clone_size: many
v_call: TRBV4-2
cdr3_nt: TGTGCCAGCAGCCAAGATCGGGACGCCGACTATGGCTACACCTTC
cdr3_aa: CASSQDRDADYGYTF

d_call: TRBD1
j_call: TRBJ1-4
clone_size: .
v_call: TRBV12-3/TRBV12-4
cdr3_nt: TGTGCCAGCAGTGGTGGGACAGGGTCAAACGAAAAACTGTTTTTT
cdr3_aa: CASSGGTGSNEKLFF

d_call: TRBD1
j_call: TRBJ1-1
clone_size: .
v_call: TRBV11-2
cdr3_nt: TGTGCCAGCAGCTTGACAGGGTACGATGGAGCTTTCTTT
cdr3_aa: CASSLTGYDGAFF

d_call: TRBD1
j_call: TRBJ1-2
clone_size: .
v_call: TRBV19
cdr3_nt: TGTGCCAGTAGTCAGGACAGGAGATATGGCTACACCTTC
cdr3_aa: CASSQDRRYGYTF

d_call: .
j_call: TRBJ1-2
clone_size: few
v_call: TRBV5-1
cdr3_nt: TGCGCCAGCAGCCCGGGATTGATGGGGCGCAGTCTGGGAGGCTACACCTTC
cdr3_aa: CASSPGLMGRSLGGYTF

d_call: .
j_call: TRBJ1-1
clone_size: .
v_call: TRBV20-1
cdr3_nt: TGCAGTGCCCCCCTATCGGGGGGCCGAAACACTGAAGCTTTCTTT
cdr3_aa: CSAPLSGGRNTEAFF